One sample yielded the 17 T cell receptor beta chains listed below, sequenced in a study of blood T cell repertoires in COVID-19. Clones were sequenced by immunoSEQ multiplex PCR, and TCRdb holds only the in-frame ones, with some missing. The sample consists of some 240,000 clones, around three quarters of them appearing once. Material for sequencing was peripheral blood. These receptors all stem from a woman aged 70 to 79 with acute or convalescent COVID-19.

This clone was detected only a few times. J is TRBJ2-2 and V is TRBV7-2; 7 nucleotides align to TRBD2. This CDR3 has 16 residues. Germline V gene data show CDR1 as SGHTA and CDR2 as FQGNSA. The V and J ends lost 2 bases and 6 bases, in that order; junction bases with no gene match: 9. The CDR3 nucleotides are TGTGCCAGCAGCTTACCCGGGGGGACGAGCGCCGGGGAGCTGTTTTTT. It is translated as CASSLPGGTSAGELFF.

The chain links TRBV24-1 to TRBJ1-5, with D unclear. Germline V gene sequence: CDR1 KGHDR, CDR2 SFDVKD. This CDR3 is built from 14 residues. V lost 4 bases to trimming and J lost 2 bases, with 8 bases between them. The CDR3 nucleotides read TGTGCCACCAGTGAGGAGAAAGGCAATCAGCCCCAGCATTTT. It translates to CATSEEKGNQPQHF.

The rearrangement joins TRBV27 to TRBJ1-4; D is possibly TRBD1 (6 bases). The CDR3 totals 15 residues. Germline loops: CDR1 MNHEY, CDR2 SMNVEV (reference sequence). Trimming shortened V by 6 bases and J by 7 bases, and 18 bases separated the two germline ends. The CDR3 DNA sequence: TGTGCCAGCAGCCCTATGGGGGCTTCAAGTGAAAAACTGTTTTTT. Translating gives CASSPMGASSEKLFF.

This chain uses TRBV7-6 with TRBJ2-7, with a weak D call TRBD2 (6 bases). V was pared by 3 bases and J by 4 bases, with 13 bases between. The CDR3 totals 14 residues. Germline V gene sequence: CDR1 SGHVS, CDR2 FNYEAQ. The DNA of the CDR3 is TGTGCCAGCAGCTTTGGCGGGGCCGGATACGAGCAGTACTTC. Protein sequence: CASSFGGAGYEQYF.

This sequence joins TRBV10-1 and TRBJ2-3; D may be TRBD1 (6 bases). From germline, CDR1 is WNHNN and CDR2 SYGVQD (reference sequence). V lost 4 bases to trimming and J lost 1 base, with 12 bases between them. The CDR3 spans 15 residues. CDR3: CASSAQGGRTDTQYF. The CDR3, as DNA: TGCGCCAGCAGTGCTCAAGGGGGACGCACAGATACGCAGTATTTT.

CDR3 sequence (DNA): TGTGCCAGCAGCTGGGGACACTCCTACGAGCAGTACTTC. Translation: CASSWGHSYEQYF. V is TRBV7-2 and J is TRBJ2-7, with D perhaps matching TRBD1 (6 bases). CDR1 is SGHTA, CDR2 FQGNSA, per germline. V lost 4 bases to trimming and J lost 0 bases, with 7 bases between them. This CDR3 has 13 residues.

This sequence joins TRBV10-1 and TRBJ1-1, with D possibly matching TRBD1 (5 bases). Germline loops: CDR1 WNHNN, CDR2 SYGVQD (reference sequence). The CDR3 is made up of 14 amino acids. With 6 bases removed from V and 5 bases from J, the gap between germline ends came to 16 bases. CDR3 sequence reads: CASSTGTAGTEAFF. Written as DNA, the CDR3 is TGCGCCAGCAGCACCGGGACGGCGGGGACTGAAGCTTTCTTT.

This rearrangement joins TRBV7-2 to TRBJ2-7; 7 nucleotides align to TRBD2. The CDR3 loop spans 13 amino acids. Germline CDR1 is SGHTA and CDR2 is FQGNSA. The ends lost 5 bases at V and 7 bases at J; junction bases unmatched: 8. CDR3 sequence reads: CASSPRLAGEQYF. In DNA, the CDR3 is TGTGCCAGCAGCCCGCGACTAGCTGGGGAGCAGTACTTC.

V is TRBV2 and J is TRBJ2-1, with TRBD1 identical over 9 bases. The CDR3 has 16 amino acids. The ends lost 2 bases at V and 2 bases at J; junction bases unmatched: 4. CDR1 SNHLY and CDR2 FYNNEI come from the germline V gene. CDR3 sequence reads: CASSELGTGPYNEQFF. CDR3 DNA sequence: TGTGCCAGCAGTGAACTCGGGACAGGGCCCTACAATGAGCAGTTCTTC.

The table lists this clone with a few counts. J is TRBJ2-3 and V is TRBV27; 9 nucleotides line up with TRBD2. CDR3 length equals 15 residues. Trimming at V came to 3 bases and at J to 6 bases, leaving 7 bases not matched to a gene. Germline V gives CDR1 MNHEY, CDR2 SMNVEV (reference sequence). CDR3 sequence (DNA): TGTGCCAGCAGTTTCTCGCGGGGGGGAAGGGATACGCAGTATTTT. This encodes CASSFSRGGRDTQYF.

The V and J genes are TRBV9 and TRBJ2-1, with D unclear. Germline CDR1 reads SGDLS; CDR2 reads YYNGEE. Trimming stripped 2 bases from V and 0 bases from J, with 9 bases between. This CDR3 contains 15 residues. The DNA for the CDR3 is TGTGCCAGCAGCGTTACAGATGCCTCCTACAATGAGCAGTTCTTC. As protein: CASSVTDASYNEQFF.

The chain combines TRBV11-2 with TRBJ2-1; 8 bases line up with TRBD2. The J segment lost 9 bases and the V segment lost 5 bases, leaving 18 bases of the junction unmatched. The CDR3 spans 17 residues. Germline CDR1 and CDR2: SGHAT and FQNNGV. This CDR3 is CASSPSVWLAGDIEQFF. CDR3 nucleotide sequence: TGTGCCAGCAGCCCATCGGTGTGGCTAGCGGGTGATATTGAGCAGTTCTTC. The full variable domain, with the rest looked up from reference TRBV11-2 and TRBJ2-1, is EAGVAQSPRYKIIEKRQSVAFWCNPISGHATLYWYQQILGQGPKLLIQFQNNGVVDDSQLPKDRFSAERLKGVDSTLKIQPAKLEDSAVYLCASSPSVWLAGDIEQFFGPGTRLTVL.

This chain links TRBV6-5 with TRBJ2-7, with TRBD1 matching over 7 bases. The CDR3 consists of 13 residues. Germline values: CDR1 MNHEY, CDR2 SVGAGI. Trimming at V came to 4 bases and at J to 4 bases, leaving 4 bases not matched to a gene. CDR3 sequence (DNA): TGTGCCAGCAGTTCGACAGGGAATTACGAGCAGTACTTC. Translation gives CASSSTGNYEQYF.

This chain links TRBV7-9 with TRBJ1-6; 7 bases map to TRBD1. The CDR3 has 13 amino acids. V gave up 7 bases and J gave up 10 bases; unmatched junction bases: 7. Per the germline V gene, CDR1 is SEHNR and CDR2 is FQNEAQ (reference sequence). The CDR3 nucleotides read TGTGCCAGCAACCGGGACAGAGAGTCACCCCTCCACTTT. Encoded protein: CASNRDRESPLHF. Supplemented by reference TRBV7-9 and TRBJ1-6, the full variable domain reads DTGVSQNPRHKITKRGQNVTFRCDPISEHNRLYWYRQTLGQGPEFLTYFQNEAQLEKSRLLSDRFSAERPKGSFSTLEIQRTEQGDSAMYLCASNRDRESPLHFGNGTRLTVT.

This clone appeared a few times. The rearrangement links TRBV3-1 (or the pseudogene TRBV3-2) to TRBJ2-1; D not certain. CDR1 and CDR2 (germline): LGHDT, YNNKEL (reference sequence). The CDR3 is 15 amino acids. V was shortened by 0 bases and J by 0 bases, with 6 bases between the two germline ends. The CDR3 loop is CASSQDLSSYNEQFF. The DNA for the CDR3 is TGTGCCAGCAGCCAAGATTTGAGCTCCTACAATGAGCAGTTCTTC.

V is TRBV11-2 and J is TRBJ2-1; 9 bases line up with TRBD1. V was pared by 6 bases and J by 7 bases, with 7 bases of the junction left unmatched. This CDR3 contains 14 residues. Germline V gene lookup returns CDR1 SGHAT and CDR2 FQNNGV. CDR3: CASSVNRGQNEQFF. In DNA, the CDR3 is TGTGCCAGCAGTGTGAACAGGGGGCAAAATGAGCAGTTCTTC.

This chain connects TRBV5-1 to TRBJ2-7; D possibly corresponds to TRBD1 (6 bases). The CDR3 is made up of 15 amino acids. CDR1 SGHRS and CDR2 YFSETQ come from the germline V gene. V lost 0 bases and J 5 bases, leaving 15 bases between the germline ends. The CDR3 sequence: CASSLDRAVWDEQYV. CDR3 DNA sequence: TGCGCCAGCAGCTTGGACAGGGCAGTTTGGGACGAGCAGTACGTC.